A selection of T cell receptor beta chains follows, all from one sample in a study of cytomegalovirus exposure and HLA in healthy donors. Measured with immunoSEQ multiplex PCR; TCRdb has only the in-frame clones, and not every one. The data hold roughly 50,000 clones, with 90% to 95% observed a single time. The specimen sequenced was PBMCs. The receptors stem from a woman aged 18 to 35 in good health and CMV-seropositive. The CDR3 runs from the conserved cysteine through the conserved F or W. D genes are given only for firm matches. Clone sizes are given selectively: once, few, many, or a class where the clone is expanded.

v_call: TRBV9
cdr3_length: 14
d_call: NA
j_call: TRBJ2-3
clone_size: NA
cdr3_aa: CASSYSIVTDTQYF
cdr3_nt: TGTGCCAGCAGTTACAGTATCGTCACAGATACGCAGTATTTT

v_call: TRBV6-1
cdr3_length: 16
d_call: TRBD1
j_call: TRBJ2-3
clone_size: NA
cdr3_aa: CASSVMSGGRTDTQYF
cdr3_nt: TGTGCCAGCAGTGTGATGTCAGGGGGCCGCACAGATACGCAGTATTTT

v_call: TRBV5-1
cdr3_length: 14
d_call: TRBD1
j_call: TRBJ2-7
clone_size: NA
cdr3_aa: CASSFPGTEYEQYF
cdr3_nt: TGCGCCAGCAGCTTTCCCGGGACAGAGTACGAGCAGTACTTC

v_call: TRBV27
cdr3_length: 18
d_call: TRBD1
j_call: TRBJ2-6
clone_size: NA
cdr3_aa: CASSPQGTGGSGANVLTF
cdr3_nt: TGTGCCAGCAGTCCTCAGGGGACAGGGGGGTCTGGGGCCAACGTCCTGACTTTC

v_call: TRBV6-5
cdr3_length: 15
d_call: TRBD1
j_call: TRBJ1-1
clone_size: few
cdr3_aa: CASSSRQGRNTEAFF
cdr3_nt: TGTGCCAGCAGTTCCCGACAGGGGCGGAACACTGAAGCTTTCTTT

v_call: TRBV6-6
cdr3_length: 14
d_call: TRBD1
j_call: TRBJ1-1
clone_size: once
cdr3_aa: CASSYYPQGGAAFF
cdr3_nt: TGTGCCAGCAGTTACTACCCACAGGGGGGAGCAGCTTTCTTT

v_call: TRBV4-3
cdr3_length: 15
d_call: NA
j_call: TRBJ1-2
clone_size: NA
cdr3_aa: CASSLEQGRGYGYTF
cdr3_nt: TGCGCCAGCAGCCTAGAACAGGGCAGGGGATATGGCTACACCTTC

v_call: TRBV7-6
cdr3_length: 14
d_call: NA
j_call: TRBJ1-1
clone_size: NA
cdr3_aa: CASSYRDNPTEAFF
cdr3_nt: TGTGCCAGCAGCTACCGGGACAACCCCACTGAAGCTTTCTTT

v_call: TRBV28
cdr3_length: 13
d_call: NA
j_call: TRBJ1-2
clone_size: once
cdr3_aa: CASSSGGLYGYTF
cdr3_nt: TGTGCCAGCAGTTCCGGGGGACTCTATGGCTACACCTTC

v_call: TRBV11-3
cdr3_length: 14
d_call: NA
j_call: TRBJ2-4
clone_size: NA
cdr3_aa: CASSFPVHGNIQYF
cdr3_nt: TGTGCCAGCAGCTTCCCGGTACACGGGAACATTCAGTACTTC

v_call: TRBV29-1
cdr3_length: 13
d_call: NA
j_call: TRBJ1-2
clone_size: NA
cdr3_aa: CSVPKPGLGGYTF
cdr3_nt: TGCAGCGTCCCAAAGCCGGGGTTGGGGGGCTACACCTTC

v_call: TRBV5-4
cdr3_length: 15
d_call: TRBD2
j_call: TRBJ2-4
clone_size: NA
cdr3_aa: CASSKYGGAKNIQYF
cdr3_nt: TGTGCCAGCAGCAAATACGGGGGGGCCAAAAACATTCAGTACTTC

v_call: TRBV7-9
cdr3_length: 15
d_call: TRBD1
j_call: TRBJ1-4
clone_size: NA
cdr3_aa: CASSPALRGREKLFF
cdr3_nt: TGTGCCAGCAGCCCGGCTCTGAGGGGGCGAGAAAAACTGTTTTTT

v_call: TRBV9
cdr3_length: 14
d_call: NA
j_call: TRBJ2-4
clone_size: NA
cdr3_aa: CASSVGRGGNIQYF
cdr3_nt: TGTGCCAGCAGCGTAGGGCGAGGGGGAAACATTCAGTACTTC

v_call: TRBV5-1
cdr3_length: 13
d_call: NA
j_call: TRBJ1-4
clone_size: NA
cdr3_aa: CASSADVGGKLFF
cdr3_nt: TGCGCCAGCAGCGCGGATGTTGGAGGAAAACTGTTTTTT

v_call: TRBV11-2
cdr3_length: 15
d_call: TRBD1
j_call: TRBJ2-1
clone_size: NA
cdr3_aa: CASSLSPGQGDEQFF
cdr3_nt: TGTGCCAGCAGCTTATCCCCGGGACAGGGGGATGAGCAGTTCTTC

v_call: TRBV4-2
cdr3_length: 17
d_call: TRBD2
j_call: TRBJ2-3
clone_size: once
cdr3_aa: CASSQDGSGGAGDTQYF
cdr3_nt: TGTGCCAGCAGCCAAGATGGGAGCGGGGGGGCGGGAGATACGCAGTATTTT

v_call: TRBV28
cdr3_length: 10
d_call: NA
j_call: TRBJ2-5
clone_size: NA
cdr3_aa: CASSRETQYF
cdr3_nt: TGTGCCAGCAGTCGAGAGACCCAGTACTTC

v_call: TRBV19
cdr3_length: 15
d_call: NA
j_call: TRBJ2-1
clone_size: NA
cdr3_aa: CASGGSFRASNEQFF
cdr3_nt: TGTGCCAGTGGGGGGAGCTTTAGAGCGAGCAATGAGCAGTTCTTC

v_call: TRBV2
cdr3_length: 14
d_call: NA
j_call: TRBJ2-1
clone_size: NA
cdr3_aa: CASRDTSSYNEQFF
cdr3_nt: TGTGCCAGCAGAGACACTAGCTCCTACAATGAGCAGTTCTTC

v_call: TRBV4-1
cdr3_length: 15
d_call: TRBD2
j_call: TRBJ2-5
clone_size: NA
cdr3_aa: CASSHLAGVQETQYF
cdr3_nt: TGCGCCAGCAGCCATCTGGCGGGGGTTCAAGAGACCCAGTACTTC

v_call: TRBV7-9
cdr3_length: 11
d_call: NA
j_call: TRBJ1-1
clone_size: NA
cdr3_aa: CASSYAGEAFF
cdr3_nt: TGTGCCAGCAGCTATGCTGGCGAAGCTTTCTTT

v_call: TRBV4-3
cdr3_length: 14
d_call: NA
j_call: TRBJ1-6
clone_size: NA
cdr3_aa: CASSQAQYNSPLHF
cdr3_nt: TGCGCCAGCAGCCAAGCACAGTATAATTCACCCCTCCACTTT